Each of the 17 T cell receptor beta chains below was sequenced from the same sample in a study of spatial heterogeneity in lung cancer. Each CDR3 protein is one row after TCRdb ran MiXCR on the 5' RACE reads. The sample lists 39,000 or so distinct CDR3 sequences; roughly 10% were seen once. Sample time point: blood at routine non-recurrence follow-up after resection. The sequencing here drew on PBMCs, taken at follow-up. The source is a female donor with early-stage non-small cell lung cancer.

This clonotype was observed many times. The chain combines TRBV19 with TRBJ2-3; 8 positions match TRBD1. The germline CDR1 and CDR2 sequences are LNHDA and SQIVND (reference sequence). This CDR3 is 16 amino acids long. J gave up 1 base and V 3 bases, and 6 bases lay outside the gene matches. In DNA form, the CDR3 reads TGTGCCAGTAGTATCCTCCCGGGACAGGGCACAGATACGCAGTATTTT. Encoded protein: CASSILPGQGTDTQYF.

This chain links TRBV7-8 with TRBJ2-3; D is uncertain. The CDR3 loop spans 13 amino acids. Trimming cost V 1 base and J 5 bases, with 7 bases left between them. Germline CDR1 is SGHVS and CDR2 is FQNEAQ. The CDR3 reads CASSLGEEDTQYF. CDR3 coding DNA: TGTGCCAGCAGCTTAGGAGAGGAAGATACGCAGTATTTT.

This chain links TRBV28 with TRBJ2-1; possibly TRBD1 for D (6 bases). Germline CDR1 and CDR2: MDHEN and SYDVKM. This CDR3 spans 13 amino acids. V lost 2 bases, J lost 15 bases, and 17 bases lay in between. The CDR3 bases are TGTGCCAGCAGTTTACCAGGGGAGTTAAGCTCGTTCTTC. Its translation: CASSLPGELSSFF.

The chain employs TRBV20-1 and TRBJ1-5; 7 bases are shared with TRBD1. This CDR3 is 13 amino acids long. After removal of 3 bases from V and 7 bases from J, the junction contained 6 bases not matched to a gene. Germline CDR1 reads DFQATT; CDR2 reads SNEGSKA (reference sequence). The CDR3: CSARTGREQPQHF. CDR3 nucleotide sequence: TGCAGTGCTAGGACAGGGAGAGAGCAGCCCCAGCATTTT.

A remark on this clonotype: One end of the junction varies from germline; a read error may be responsible. V is TRBV12-3 or TRBV12-4 and J is TRBJ2-1; 8 bases align to TRBD2. The CDR3 has 14 amino acids. CDR3 coding DNA: TGTGCCAGCAGGTTAGCGGGGTCGTACAATGAGCAGTTCTTC. Translating gives CASRLAGSYNEQFF.

CDR3 nucleotides: TGTGCCAGCAACCTACCGGGTGCTGAAGCTTTCTTT. It encodes CASNLPGAEAFF. This chain joins TRBV6-5 and TRBJ1-1, with D uncertain. Looked up from germline, CDR1 is MNHEY and CDR2 is SVGAGI. The V gene lost 7 bases and the J gene lost 6 bases, with 12 bases spanning the gap. The CDR3 is made up of 12 amino acids.

The chain recombines TRBV7-9 with TRBJ2-6, with D possibly TRBD1 on 5 matching bases. CDR1 and CDR2 from the germline V gene are SEHNR and FQNEAQ (reference sequence). With 1 base removed from V and 2 bases from J, the gap between germline ends came to 9 bases. This CDR3 region has 16 residues. In DNA, the CDR3 is TGTGCCAGCAGCTTAGTTGTACAGGCTGGGGCCAACGTCCTGACTTTC. Translating it yields CASSLVVQAGANVLTF.

This clonotype was counted at least ten times. This sequence joins TRBV5-1 and TRBJ1-6; the match to TRBD1 covers 7 bases. The length of the CDR3 is 14 residues. The V gene end was trimmed by 4 bases and the J gene end by 9 bases; junction bases not matched to a gene: 7. The V gene's germline CDR1 is SGHRS and CDR2 YFSETQ. CDR3 residues: CASSADRVGSPLHF. For the CDR3, the DNA is TGCGCCAGCAGCGCCGACAGGGTTGGTTCACCCCTCCACTTT.

In its sample, this clonotype was seen many times. This chain connects TRBV15 to TRBJ2-3; TRBD1 agrees at 10 bases. Unmatched junction bases numbered 9, after V lost 0 bases and J lost 6 bases. CDR1 and CDR2 (germline): LNHNV, YYDKDF (reference sequence). The CDR3 consists of 17 residues. CDR3 amino acids: CATSREGTGALADTQYF. For the CDR3, the DNA is TGTGCCACCAGCAGAGAAGGGACAGGGGCGCTTGCGGATACGCAGTATTTT.

This clonotype showed up just a few times. In DNA, the CDR3 is TGTGCCAGCAATTGGGTAGCGGGAACGAACACCGGGGAGCTGTTTTTT. Its translation is CASNWVAGTNTGELFF. The chain recombines TRBV12-3 or TRBV12-4 with TRBJ2-2; 8 positions match TRBD2. V trimming: 7 bases; J trimming: 0 bases; junction bases outside the gene matches: 7. The CDR3 sequence is 16 residues long.

In its sample, this clonotype was seen many times. This chain joins TRBV28 and TRBJ2-3; D not resolved. The CDR3 runs to 16 residues. Between the trimmed V and J ends, which lost 5 bases and 4 bases, there was a span of 19 bases. Germline CDR1 is MDHEN and CDR2 is SYDVKM. The CDR3 region has the DNA TGTGCCAGCAGTCCACAGCTCTCCTACAAGGCAGATACGCAGTATTTT. The encoded protein is CASSPQLSYKADTQYF.

This clonotype was detected many times. The genes are TRBV10-3 and TRBJ2-3; 12 bases fit TRBD2. The germline V gene encodes CDR1 ENHRY and CDR2 SYGVKD. The CDR3 has 15 amino acids. J gave up 4 bases and V 4 bases, and 3 bases lay outside the gene matches. The CDR3: CAISGLAGGPDTQYF. CDR3 DNA sequence: TGTGCCATCAGTGGGCTAGCGGGGGGGCCAGATACGCAGTATTTT.

The rearrangement links TRBV6-1 to TRBJ1-1; D is unresolved. V lost 5 bases, J lost 1 base, and 14 bases lay in between. Germline V lookup: CDR1 MNHNS, CDR2 SASEGT. The CDR3 length is 15 residues. The CDR3 DNA follows: TGTGCCAGCAGTAATCTGGCACAGACGAACACTGAAGCTTTCTTT. Amino acids: CASSNLAQTNTEAFF.

There are a few counts of this clonotype. The chain has TRBV20-1 and TRBJ2-7; no firm D call. This CDR3 is built from 15 residues. Trimming took 5 bases from V and 1 from J, leaving 18 bases between them. The germline V gene has CDR1 DFQATT and CDR2 SNEGSKA (reference sequence). CDR3 amino acids: CSAQSPGRSSYEQYF. In DNA, the CDR3 is TGCAGTGCTCAGAGCCCAGGCCGATCTTCCTACGAGCAGTACTTC.

The genes are TRBV11-2 and TRBJ2-2; 9 positions agree with TRBD2. V trimming: 6 bases; J trimming: 7 bases; junction bases outside the gene matches: 6. This CDR3 comprises 14 residues. CDR1 and CDR2 (germline): SGHAT, FQNNGV. The CDR3 coding sequence is TGTGCCAGCAGACAGACTAGCGGAGTCGGGGAGCTGTTTTTT. Protein sequence: CASRQTSGVGELFF. The full variable domain, rest sourced from reference TRBV11-2 and TRBJ2-2, is EAGVAQSPRYKIIEKRQSVAFWCNPISGHATLYWYQQILGQGPKLLIQFQNNGVVDDSQLPKDRFSAERLKGVDSTLKIQPAKLEDSAVYLCASRQTSGVGELFFGEGSRLTVL.

There are many counts of this clonotype. The chain joins TRBV3-1 to TRBJ1-4; D unclear. The CDR3 sequence is 15 residues long. Germline CDR1 reads LGHDT; CDR2 reads YNNKEL (reference sequence). V was pared by 1 base and J by 7 bases, with 13 bases between. The CDR3 sequence is CASSQGNFRTEKLFF. CDR3 in DNA: TGTGCCAGCAGCCAAGGGAACTTTAGGACTGAAAAACTGTTTTTT.

This clonotype was detected only once. The J gene is TRBJ2-2, the V gene TRBV2, with TRBD2 matching 11 bases. Germline CDR1 and CDR2: SNHLY and FYNNEI. V lost 6 bases to trimming and J lost 1 base; unmatched junction nucleotides: 4. This CDR3 has 16 residues. The CDR3 region is CASSAGLAVNTGELFF. CDR3 nucleotides: TGTGCCAGCAGCGCGGGACTAGCGGTGAACACCGGGGAGCTGTTTTTT.